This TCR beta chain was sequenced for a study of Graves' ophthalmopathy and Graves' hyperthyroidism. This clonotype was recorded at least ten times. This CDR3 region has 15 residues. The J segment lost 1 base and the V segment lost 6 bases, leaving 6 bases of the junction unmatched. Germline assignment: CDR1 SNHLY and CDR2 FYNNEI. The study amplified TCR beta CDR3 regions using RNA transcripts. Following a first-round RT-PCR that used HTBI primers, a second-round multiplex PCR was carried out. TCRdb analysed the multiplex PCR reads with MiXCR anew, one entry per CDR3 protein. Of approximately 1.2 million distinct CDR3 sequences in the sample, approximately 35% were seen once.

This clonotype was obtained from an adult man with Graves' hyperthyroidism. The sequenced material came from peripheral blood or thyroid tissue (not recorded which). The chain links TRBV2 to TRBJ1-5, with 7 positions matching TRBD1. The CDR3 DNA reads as TGTGCCAGCAGGACAGGGCTTGTGAGCAATCAGCCCCAGCATTTT. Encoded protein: CASRTGLVSNQPQHF.